Only a few counts were recorded for the clone carrying this T cell receptor (beta chain). This record belongs to a study of blood T cell repertoires in COVID-19. This CDR3 contains 16 residues. Unmatched junction bases numbered 12, after V lost 3 bases and J lost 4 bases. Germline V gene data show CDR1 as DFQATT and CDR2 as SNEGSKA (reference sequence). The data were produced by immunoSEQ multiplex PCR, yet TCRdb's version contains in-frame clones alone and is incomplete. There are hundreds of thousands of clones in the sample; almost 85% occur only once, and under 2% lies in the top ten. The gene calls are TRBV20-1 and TRBJ2-3; 8 positions agree with TRBD2. The receptor was isolated from a woman at least 80 years old with acute or convalescent COVID-19. Specimen: peripheral blood. CDR3 protein: CSASSTFSGAADTQYF. CDR3 sequence (DNA): TGCAGTGCTAGTTCAACATTTAGCGGGGCGGCAGATACGCAGTATTTT.